These 8 T cell receptor beta chains were all obtained from the same sample, sequenced in a study of blood T cell repertoires in COVID-19. The method was immunoSEQ multiplex PCR; TCRdb's version includes in-frame clones alone and lacks a portion of them. Here the sample spans 300,000 to 400,000 clones, more than 75% being singletons. What was sequenced was PBMCs or T cells enriched from blood (not recorded which). The receptors come from a man between 60 and 70 years old who had recovered from COVID-19.

The chain joins TRBV6-1 to TRBJ1-1, with D hard to call. CDR1 and CDR2 (germline): MNHNS, SASEGT. The CDR3 covers 13 residues. V was clipped by 2 bases and J by 1 base, with 5 bases between them. The CDR3 is CASSELSNTEAFF. The CDR3, as DNA: TGTGCCAGCAGTGAACTTTCGAACACTGAAGCTTTCTTT.

This chain uses TRBV19 with TRBJ1-5; TRBD1 matches at 9 bases. Germline trimming cut 4 bases from V and 6 bases from J; bases unmatched to any gene: 4. This CDR3 has 14 amino acids. Germline V gene data show CDR1 as LNHDA and CDR2 as SQIVND (reference sequence). The CDR3 is CASSTTGGGQPQHF. The CDR3 DNA follows: TGTGCCAGTAGTACGACAGGGGGGGGTCAGCCCCAGCATTTT.

This chain uses TRBV12-3 or TRBV12-4 with TRBJ2-7; a possible D gene is TRBD1 (5 bases). The CDR3 contains 12 residues. V was cut by 6 bases and J by 3 bases, with 9 bases left in between. The CDR3: CASRQANYEQYF. The CDR3 nucleotides are TGTGCCAGCAGACAGGCTAACTACGAGCAGTACTTC.

The J gene is TRBJ1-4, the V gene TRBV11-3, with D perhaps TRBD1 (5 bases). Trimming shortened V by 5 bases and J by 11 bases, and 18 bases separated the two germline ends. The CDR3 totals 14 residues. In germline, CDR1 is SGHNT, CDR2 YENEEA. The CDR3 here is CASSPRAGSGKLFF. The CDR3, as DNA: TGTGCCAGCAGCCCACGGGCAGGGTCAGGGAAACTGTTTTTT.

This chain uses TRBV4-1 with TRBJ2-7, with 8 bases identical to TRBD2. This CDR3 spans 15 amino acids. Germline CDR1 is MGHRA and CDR2 is YSYEKL. J was trimmed by 1 base and V by 5 bases; bases with no gene match: 7. The CDR3 region is CASSSQTSASYEQYF. The CDR3 DNA reads TGCGCCAGCAGCTCCCAGACTAGCGCTTCCTACGAGCAGTACTTC.

This clone showed up just once. The V gene is TRBV11-3, the J gene TRBJ1-1; D is unclear. Deletions cut 2 bases from V and 2 bases from J, with 12 bases between. This CDR3 region has 15 residues. Germline assignment: CDR1 SGHNT and CDR2 YENEEA. The CDR3 protein is CASSLSRSGNTEAFF. The CDR3 DNA reads TGTGCCAGCAGCTTAAGTCGATCGGGTAACACTGAAGCTTTCTTT.

The chain carries TRBV5-8 and TRBJ1-4, with D possibly being TRBD1 (6 bases). The V gene lost 1 base and the J gene lost 8 bases, with 18 bases spanning the gap. CDR1 is SGHTS, CDR2 YDEGEE, per germline. The CDR3 sequence is 16 residues long. This CDR3 is CASSLLRTDGGEKLFF. The CDR3, as DNA: TGTGCCAGCAGCTTGTTACGTACAGATGGGGGCGAAAAACTGTTTTTT. Drawing the rest from reference TRBV5-8 and TRBJ1-4, the complete variable domain is EAGVTQSPTHLIKTRGQQATLRCSPISGHTSVYWYQQALGLGLQFLLWYDEGEERNRGNFPPRFSGRQFPNYSSELNVNALELEDSALYLCASSLLRTDGGEKLFFGSGTQLSVL.

The gene calls are TRBV19 and TRBJ1-6; D is perhaps TRBD1 (6 bases). In germline, CDR1 is LNHDA, CDR2 SQIVND (reference sequence). Deletions cut 6 bases from V and 10 bases from J, with 13 bases between. The CDR3 contains 13 residues. CDR3 residues: CASSRRGNSPLHF. The CDR3 DNA reads as TGTGCCAGTAGCCGCAGGGGAAACTCACCCCTCCACTTT.